The 7 T cell receptor beta chains given below trace back to one sample, sequenced in a study of Graves' ophthalmopathy and Graves' hyperthyroidism. Using RNA transcripts, the TCR beta CDR3 regions were amplified. The authors performed first-round RT-PCR with HTBI primers and then a second-round multiplex PCR. TCRdb fed the multiplex PCR reads into MiXCR, producing one record per CDR3 protein. The sample shows about 1.2 million distinct CDR3 sequences, about 36% of them seen only once. Sequenced sample: peripheral blood or thyroid tissue (not recorded which). These receptors were taken from an adult man with Graves' hyperthyroidism.

The rearrangement uses TRBV18 and TRBJ2-2; D unclear. Per germline, CDR1 KGHSH and CDR2 LQKENI. V dropped 2 bases and J dropped 8 bases, with 9 bases sitting between them. The length of the CDR3 is 13 residues. CDR3 DNA sequence: TGTGCCAGCTCACCAGGGTACGGAGGGGAGCTGTTTTTT. It encodes CASSPGYGGELFF.

The chain employs TRBV20-1 and TRBJ1-6; the D is unclear. The V gene lost 0 bases and the J gene lost 6 bases, with 12 bases spanning the gap. The CDR3 length is 15 residues. The V gene's germline CDR1 is DFQATT and CDR2 SNEGSKA (reference sequence). CDR3 in amino acids: CSARDRRTSNSPLHF. CDR3 coding DNA: TGCAGTGCTAGAGATCGGAGGACCAGTAATTCACCCCTCCACTTT.

This clonotype has a handful of counts. The V and J genes are TRBV7-4 and TRBJ1-5, with 9 bases lining up with TRBD1. Losses at the gene ends were 5 bases for V and 4 bases for J; bases not matched to a gene: 6. Germline V gives CDR1 SGHVT, CDR2 SQSDAQ. The CDR3 contains 15 residues. CDR3 DNA sequence: TGTGCCAGCAGCCAGGGACAGGGCCTAAATCAGCCCCAGCATTTT. It is translated as CASSQGQGLNQPQHF.

The V and J genes are TRBV6-5 and TRBJ1-5, with a tentative D call TRBD1 (5 bases). Germline V gives CDR1 MNHEY, CDR2 SVGAGI. Trimming stripped 2 bases from V and 7 bases from J, with 12 bases between. There are 14 residues in the CDR3. CDR3 residues: CASSYRGVGQPQHF. CDR3 in DNA: TGTGCCAGCAGTTACCGGGGGGTGGGCCAGCCCCAGCATTTT.

The CDR3 sequence is CASSLRLGTGTVNTEAFF. Written as DNA, the CDR3 is TGTGCCAGCAGCTTACGCCTCGGGACAGGGACGGTGAACACTGAAGCTTTCTTT. The rearrangement joins TRBV7-9 to TRBJ1-1, with 9 positions matching TRBD1. V was pared by 2 bases and J by 0 bases, with 10 bases of the junction left unmatched. CDR1 and CDR2 (germline): SEHNR, FQNEAQ (reference sequence). The CDR3 runs 18 residues. Combining the CDR3 with reference TRBV7-9 and TRBJ1-1 gives the whole variable domain DTGVSQNPRHKITKRGQNVTFRCDPISEHNRLYWYRQTLGQGPEFLTYFQNEAQLEKSRLLSDRFSAERPKGSFSTLEIQRTEQGDSAMYLCASSLRLGTGTVNTEAFFGQGTRLTVV.

This clonotype was recorded many times. The chain joins TRBV20-1 to TRBJ1-1; a weak D match, TRBD1 (5 bases). Germline V gene sequence: CDR1 DFQATT, CDR2 SNEGSKA (reference sequence). Trimming took 6 bases from V and 1 from J, leaving 15 bases between them. CDR3 length: 14 residues. CDR3 region: CSALDGRGNTEAFF. CDR3 in DNA: TGCAGTGCCCTAGATGGGAGGGGGAACACTGAAGCTTTCTTT.

The chain carries TRBV3-1 and TRBJ1-5, with unresolved D. CDR1 is LGHDT and CDR2 is YNNKEL in the germline V gene (reference sequence). Deletions cut 5 bases from V and 3 bases from J, with 11 bases between. This CDR3 is 14 amino acids long. The CDR3 reads CASSIRNNNQPQHF. The CDR3 nucleotides read TGTGCCAGCAGCATTCGTAATAACAATCAGCCCCAGCATTTT. The full variable domain, its missing parts supplied by reference TRBV3-1 and TRBJ1-5, is DTAVSQTPKYLVTQMGNDKSIKCEQNLGHDTMYWYKQDSKKFLKIMFSYNNKELIINETVPNRFSPKSPDKAHLNLHINSLELGDSAVYFCASSIRNNNQPQHFGDGTRLSIL.